One sample yielded the 32 T cell receptor beta chains listed below, sequenced in a study of blood T cell repertoires in COVID-19. Produced via immunoSEQ multiplex PCR; TCRdb's table is partial and in-frame only. The sample yields fewer than 200,000 clones, just under 85% seen once. The sample taken for sequencing was peripheral blood. Receptor source: a woman aged 80 or over with COVID-19, enrolled during active disease.

This clone was counted between two and nine times. The chain has TRBV10-3 and TRBJ1-1; TRBD1 might be the D (6 bases). Trimming pared 6 bases from V and 1 base from J, leaving 12 bases between. The CDR3 is made up of 14 amino acids. Germline V CDR1 and CDR2: ENHRY, SYGVKD. This chain's CDR3 is CAISLRQENTEAFF. In nucleotides, the CDR3 is TGTGCCATCAGCCTAAGACAGGAGAACACTGAAGCTTTCTTT.

This clone was picked up a small number of times. V usage is TRBV29-1 and J usage is TRBJ2-7, with 12 bases that match TRBD2. CDR3 length: 15 amino acids. Germline values: CDR1 SQVTM, CDR2 ANQGSEA. Unmatched junction bases numbered 10, after V lost 7 bases and J lost 3 bases. CDR3 sequence reads: CSAGTSGPSGYEQYF. The CDR3 coding sequence is TGCAGCGCGGGGACTAGCGGGCCGTCAGGCTACGAGCAGTACTTC.

The chain is built from TRBV28 and TRBJ1-1; a weak D match, TRBD1 (6 bases). The V and J ends lost 5 bases and 1 base respectively, with 14 bases between them. This CDR3 is 15 amino acids long. Germline-derived CDR1 and CDR2 are MDHEN and SYDVKM. The chain's CDR3 is CASSPLTGSNTEAFF. The CDR3 nucleotides are TGTGCCAGCAGTCCCTTGACAGGTTCGAACACTGAAGCTTTCTTT.

The chain employs TRBV7-9 and TRBJ2-3; possible D gene TRBD2, 6 bases. CDR3 size: 17 residues. Between the trimmed V and J ends, which lost 5 bases and 2 bases, there was a span of 20 bases. Germline V gives CDR1 SEHNR, CDR2 FQNEAQ (reference sequence). The CDR3, as DNA: TGTGCCAGCAGCCCTCCTTCTTCGGGAGCCCACACAGATACGCAGTATTTT. Protein product: CASSPPSSGAHTDTQYF.

In this sample, this clone turned up once. The chain links TRBV9 to TRBJ2-3; 7 nucleotides match TRBD2. V was pared by 3 bases and J by 2 bases, with 3 bases of the junction left unmatched. The CDR3 totals 14 residues. The germline gives CDR1 SGDLS, CDR2 YYNGEE. CDR3 sequence reads: CASSARDYTDTQYF. The CDR3 bases are TGTGCCAGCAGCGCCCGGGACTACACAGATACGCAGTATTTT.

The rearrangement joins TRBV7-8 to TRBJ2-7, with D tentatively TRBD2 (5 bases). Trimming left V 1 base short and J 4 bases short, with 8 bases between. CDR3 length equals 13 residues. The germline V gene has CDR1 SGHVS and CDR2 FQNEAQ. The CDR3 DNA sequence: TGTGCCAGCAGCTTAGGGGCGGGTTACGAGCAGTACTTC. It is translated as CASSLGAGYEQYF.

This rearrangement joins TRBV5-1 to TRBJ2-5, with a tentative D call TRBD2 (7 bases). Germline V gives CDR1 SGHRS, CDR2 YFSETQ. This CDR3 is 17 amino acids long. Trimming removed 1 base at V and 1 base at J, with 17 bases between. CDR3 residues: CASSLYGGGAFQETQYF. CDR3 nucleotide sequence: TGCGCCAGCAGCTTGTACGGTGGGGGGGCCTTCCAAGAGACCCAGTACTTC.

As concerns this clone: Within the sample, other DNA sequences also encode this same CDR3. The rearrangement joins TRBV3-1 (or the pseudogene TRBV3-2) to TRBJ1-5, with unresolved D. V was cut by 0 bases and J by 6 bases, with 6 bases left in between. The CDR3 has 13 residues. Per germline, CDR1 LGHDT and CDR2 YNNKEL (reference sequence). The CDR3 nucleotides read TGTGCCAGCAGCCAAGATCGGGGTCAGCCCCAGCATTTT. Translating gives CASSQDRGQPQHF.

V gene TRBV9 combines with J gene TRBJ2-5, with a tentative D call TRBD1 (6 bases). The germline CDR1 and CDR2 sequences are SGDLS and YYNGEE. V shed 4 bases and J shed 2 bases, with 12 bases lying between them. The CDR3 runs 14 residues. The CDR3 loop reads CASSWGQEQETQYF. As DNA, the CDR3 is TGTGCCAGCAGCTGGGGACAAGAACAAGAGACCCAGTACTTC.

J is TRBJ2-5 and V is TRBV7-9; 10 bases match TRBD1. Per germline, CDR1 SEHNR and CDR2 FQNEAQ (reference sequence). V dropped 0 bases and J dropped 3; count of bases not matched to a gene: 1. CDR3 length: 15 amino acids. DNA of the CDR3: TGTGCCAGCAGCTTAGCCGGGACAGGGGAAGAGACCCAGTACTTC. Translation: CASSLAGTGEETQYF.

This clone was observed a single time. The chain links TRBV5-1 to TRBJ1-4; perhaps TRBD1 as D (5 bases). Looked up from germline, CDR1 is SGHRS and CDR2 is YFSETQ. Trimming removed 0 bases from V and 5 bases from J, with 11 bases in between. The CDR3 is 15 residues long. The DNA of the CDR3 is TGCGCCAGCAGCTTGGCCCCGGGGGTAAATGAAAAACTGTTTTTT. This translates into CASSLAPGVNEKLFF.

This clone came up once. J is TRBJ2-3 and V is TRBV4-1, with 10 positions matching TRBD1. CDR1 MGHRA and CDR2 YSYEKL come from the germline V gene. The CDR3 consists of 17 residues. Trimming cost V 5 bases and J 2 bases; bases outside gene matches: 10. In nucleotides, the CDR3 is TGCGCCAGCAGCGCCTTTGACAGGGGGCCTTACACAGATACGCAGTATTTT. Translated, it gives CASSAFDRGPYTDTQYF.

This clone was recorded only once. The chain couples TRBV2 to TRBJ2-3, with TRBD1 matching 11 bases. Germline V gives CDR1 SNHLY, CDR2 FYNNEI. V dropped 4 bases and J dropped 3; count of bases not matched to a gene: 0. This CDR3 is 14 amino acids long. The CDR3: CASSGDRGTDTQYF. CDR3 DNA: TGTGCCAGCAGTGGGGACAGGGGGACAGATACGCAGTATTTT.

The genes are TRBV28 and TRBJ1-4, with a tentative D call TRBD1 (6 bases). Trimming shortened V by 6 bases and J by 7 bases, and 15 bases separated the two germline ends. Germline-derived CDR1 and CDR2 are MDHEN and SYDVKM. The CDR3 is made up of 14 amino acids. CDR3 region: CASRSGEQLEKLFF. The CDR3 nucleotides read TGTGCCAGCAGATCAGGGGAACAGCTTGAAAAACTGTTTTTT.

The sample holds a few counts of this clone. The rearrangement joins TRBV2 to TRBJ1-3; no definite D call. From germline, CDR1 is SNHLY and CDR2 FYNNEI. V lost 6 bases and J 3 bases, leaving 9 bases between the germline ends. The CDR3 loop spans 13 amino acids. The CDR3 coding sequence is TGTGCCAGCAGATTACATGGTGGAAACACCATATATTTT. This codes for CASRLHGGNTIYF.

The chain uses TRBV18 and TRBJ1-2, with TRBD1 matching over 8 bases. Germline-derived CDR1 and CDR2 are KGHSH and LQKENI. The trim removed 5 bases at V and 0 bases at J, leaving 5 bases unmatched. CDR3 size: 15 residues. CDR3 region: CASSATGEANYGYTF. The CDR3 DNA follows: TGTGCCAGCTCAGCGACAGGGGAGGCTAACTATGGCTACACCTTC.

This clone was observed a handful of times. The rearrangement joins TRBV2 to TRBJ2-2, with 11 bases matching TRBD2. Per germline, CDR1 SNHLY and CDR2 FYNNEI. V was pared by 5 bases and J by 4 bases, with 3 bases of the junction left unmatched. The length of the CDR3 is 15 residues. Here the CDR3 reads CASSPGLAATGELFF. The CDR3 DNA reads TGTGCCAGCAGTCCGGGACTAGCGGCCACCGGGGAGCTGTTTTTT.

V is TRBV7-9 and J is TRBJ1-5, with unresolved D. CDR1 and CDR2 from the germline V gene are SEHNR and FQNEAQ (reference sequence). This CDR3 contains 15 residues. The V gene lost 1 base and the J gene lost 0 bases, with 7 bases spanning the gap. CDR3: CASSLGQDSNQPQHF. CDR3 DNA sequence: TGTGCCAGCAGCTTAGGCCAGGATAGCAATCAGCCCCAGCATTTT.

The chain employs TRBV28 and TRBJ2-7; the D gene is possibly TRBD1 (6 bases). Looked up from germline, CDR1 is MDHEN and CDR2 is SYDVKM. CDR3 length equals 15 residues. Trimming removed 5 bases from V and 3 bases from J, with 17 bases in between. The CDR3 reads CASSPQGTRFYEQYF. CDR3 DNA: TGTGCCAGCAGTCCTCAGGGGACGAGGTTCTACGAGCAGTACTTC.

The genes are TRBV5-1 and TRBJ1-4, with 7 nucleotides matching TRBD1. With V trimmed by 5 bases and J by 4 bases, 8 bases remained unmatched. This CDR3 region has 15 residues. Germline CDR1 is SGHRS and CDR2 is YFSETQ. This chain's CDR3 is CASSSGTASNEKLFF. In DNA form, the CDR3 reads TGCGCCAGCAGTAGCGGGACAGCCAGTAATGAAAAACTGTTTTTT. The entire variable domain, with the rest obtained from reference TRBV5-1 and TRBJ1-4, is as follows: KAGVTQTPRYLIKTRGQQVTLSCSPISGHRSVSWYQQTPGQGLQFLFEYFSETQRNKGNFPGRFSGRQFSNSRSEMNVSTLELGDSALYLCASSSGTASNEKLFFGSGTQLSVL.

The V gene is TRBV29-1, the J gene TRBJ1-6, with D unresolved. The length of the CDR3 is 13 residues. The V gene lost 5 bases and the J gene lost 10 bases, with 15 bases spanning the gap. Germline V gene sequence: CDR1 SQVTM, CDR2 ANQGSEA. CDR3 DNA: TGCAGCGTTAGGAGCAACCCCGGGTCACCCCTCCACTTT. This gives the protein CSVRSNPGSPLHF.

The V and J genes are TRBV11-2 and TRBJ1-3; possible D gene TRBD1, 6 bases. The CDR3 sequence is 14 residues long. The V end was cut by 5 bases, the J end by 4 bases, with 12 bases between. Germline V gene lookup returns CDR1 SGHAT and CDR2 FQNNGV. DNA of the CDR3: TGTGCCAGCAGCCCGGTCCAGGGGGGAAACACCATATATTTT. Amino acid sequence: CASSPVQGGNTIYF.

The chain couples TRBV14 to TRBJ2-7; perhaps TRBD2 as D (6 bases). Deletions cut 4 bases from V and 4 bases from J, with 17 bases between. The CDR3 loop spans 15 amino acids. Germline V lookup: CDR1 SGHDN, CDR2 FVKESK. CDR3 DNA: TGTGCCAGCAGCCCGGTGGCGGGAAGTATTTACGAGCAGTACTTC. Amino acid sequence: CASSPVAGSIYEQYF.

The rearrangement uses TRBV3-1 (or the pseudogene TRBV3-2) and TRBJ1-4; 11 nucleotides match TRBD1. Per germline, CDR1 LGHDT and CDR2 YNNKEL (reference sequence). Germline trimming cut 1 base from V and 8 bases from J; bases unmatched to any gene: 6. The CDR3 covers 16 residues. This CDR3 reads CASSQAAGTGGEKLFF. The CDR3 region has the DNA TGTGCCAGCAGCCAAGCGGCCGGGACAGGGGGAGAAAAACTGTTTTTT.

This clone was picked up a small number of times. The rearrangement uses TRBV5-5 and TRBJ1-2; maybe TRBD1 (5 bases). Germline V gene data show CDR1 as SGHKS and CDR2 as YYEKEE (reference sequence). The CDR3 has 16 amino acids. Trimming left V 1 base short and J 6 bases short, with 19 bases between. The CDR3: CASSLISWQGMDGYTF. The DNA of the CDR3 is TGTGCCAGCAGCTTGATTAGCTGGCAGGGAATGGATGGCTACACCTTC.

The chain couples TRBV7-2 to TRBJ2-1; D is uncertain. Germline V gives CDR1 SGHTA, CDR2 FQGNSA. This CDR3 region has 13 residues. Trimming took off 5 bases at V and 7 bases at J, with 12 bases between the two ends. For the CDR3, the DNA is TGTGCCAGCAGCCCCGAGCGCCGGAATGAGCAGTTCTTC. Translating it yields CASSPERRNEQFF.

This rearrangement joins TRBV6-2 or TRBV6-3 to TRBJ1-2, with a possible D match to TRBD1 (6 bases). CDR1 is MNHEY and CDR2 is SVGEGT in the germline V gene. Trimming left V 10 bases short and J 7 bases short, with 19 bases between. This CDR3 has 13 residues. The CDR3 nucleotides are TGTGCCACCACCCCCCGGGACAATCGTGGCTACACCTTC. Protein: CATTPRDNRGYTF.

This rearrangement joins TRBV2 to TRBJ1-2, with TRBD1 matching over 7 bases. Per the germline V gene, CDR1 is SNHLY and CDR2 is FYNNEI. V was clipped by 7 bases and J by 1 base; unmatched bases: 3. This CDR3 spans 13 amino acids. Here the CDR3 reads CASKTGDNYGYTF. The CDR3 DNA reads as TGTGCCAGCAAAACAGGGGATAACTATGGCTACACCTTC. Filled out from reference TRBV2 and TRBJ1-2, the complete variable domain reads EPEVTQTPSHQVTQMGQEVILRCVPISNHLYFYWYRQILGQKVEFLVSFYNNEISEKSEIFDDQFSVERPDGSNFTLKIRSTKLEDSAMYFCASKTGDNYGYTFGSGTRLTVV.

V is TRBV5-4 and J is TRBJ2-7, with D uncertain. V was shortened by 0 bases and J by 7 bases, with 14 bases between the two germline ends. The CDR3 covers 14 residues. Germline V gene data show CDR1 as SGHNT and CDR2 as YYREEE (reference sequence). The CDR3 sequence: CASSLGVQPGEQYF. The CDR3 region has the DNA TGTGCCAGCAGCTTGGGGGTACAGCCCGGTGAGCAGTACTTC.

The chain employs TRBV11-3 and TRBJ1-5; weak D call: TRBD1 (6 bases). Per the germline V gene, CDR1 is SGHNT and CDR2 is YENEEA. V lost 0 bases to trimming and J lost 6 bases, with 15 bases between them. The CDR3 length is 16 residues. The DNA for the CDR3 is TGTGCCAGCAGCTTAGAGTCCGGCAGGGGCCGTCAGCCCCAGCATTTT. Its protein is CASSLESGRGRQPQHF. The whole variable domain, remainder taken from reference TRBV11-3 and TRBJ1-5, is EAGVVQSPRYKIIEKKQPVAFWCNPISGHNTLYWYLQNLGQGPELLIRYENEEAVDDSQLPKDRFSAERLKGVDSTLKIQPAELGDSAVYLCASSLESGRGRQPQHFGDGTRLSIL.

The chain employs TRBV14 and TRBJ1-1, with 7 bases aligning to TRBD1. Germline V lookup: CDR1 SGHDN, CDR2 FVKESK. With V trimmed by 4 bases and J by 5 bases, 13 bases remained unmatched. The CDR3 is made up of 16 amino acids. In nucleotides, the CDR3 is TGTGCCAGCAGCCCCTGGACAGGCCTCTCGGGAACTGAAGCTTTCTTT. Amino acid sequence: CASSPWTGLSGTEAFF.

This CDR3 reads CASSLAGTGSGNTIYF. The CDR3 DNA sequence: TGCGCCAGCAGCTTGGCCGGGACAGGCTCTGGAAACACCATATATTTT. The J gene is TRBJ1-3, the V gene TRBV5-1; the match to TRBD1 covers 8 bases. V dropped 0 bases and J dropped 0; count of bases not matched to a gene: 2. The germline V gene has CDR1 SGHRS and CDR2 YFSETQ. CDR3 length: 16 amino acids.